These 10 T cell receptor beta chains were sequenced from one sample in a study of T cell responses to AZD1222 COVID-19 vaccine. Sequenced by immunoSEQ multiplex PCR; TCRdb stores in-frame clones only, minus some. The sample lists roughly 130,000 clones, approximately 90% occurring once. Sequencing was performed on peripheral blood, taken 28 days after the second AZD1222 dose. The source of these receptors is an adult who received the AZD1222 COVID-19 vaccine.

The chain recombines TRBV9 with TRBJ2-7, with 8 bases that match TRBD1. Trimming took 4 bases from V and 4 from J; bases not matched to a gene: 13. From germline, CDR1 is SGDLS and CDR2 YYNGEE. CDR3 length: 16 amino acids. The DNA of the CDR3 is TGTGCCAGCAGCCCCTCGGGCGGACAGGGTAGGTACGAGCAGTACTTC. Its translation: CASSPSGGQGRYEQYF.

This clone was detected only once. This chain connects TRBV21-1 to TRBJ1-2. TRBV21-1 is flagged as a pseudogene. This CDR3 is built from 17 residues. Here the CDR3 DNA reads TGTGCCAGCAGCAAAGTGGACCGGGGGATAGGAGATCATGGCTACACCTTC. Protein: CASSKVDRGIGDHGYTF.

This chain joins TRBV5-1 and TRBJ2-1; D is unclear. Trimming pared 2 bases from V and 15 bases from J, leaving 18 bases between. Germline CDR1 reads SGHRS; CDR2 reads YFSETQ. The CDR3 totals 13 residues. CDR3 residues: CASSFDGDYSPFF. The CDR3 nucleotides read TGCGCCAGCAGCTTCGACGGCGATTATAGTCCGTTCTTC.

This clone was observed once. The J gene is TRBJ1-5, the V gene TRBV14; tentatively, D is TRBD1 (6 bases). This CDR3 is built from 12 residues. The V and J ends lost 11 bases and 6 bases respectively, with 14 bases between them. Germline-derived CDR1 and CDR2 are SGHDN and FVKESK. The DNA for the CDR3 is TGTGCCCCTTGGGGGCGCGGTCAGCCCCAGCATTTT. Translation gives CAPWGRGQPQHF.

The CDR3 coding sequence is TGTGCCAGCAGCTTACGGAGTGAAGCTTTCTTT. It yields the protein CASSLRSEAFF. This sequence joins TRBV7-9 and TRBJ1-1; unclear D gene. The CDR3 spans 11 residues. Germline values: CDR1 SEHNR, CDR2 FQNEAQ (reference sequence). Trimming cost V 2 bases and J 7 bases, with 5 bases left between them.

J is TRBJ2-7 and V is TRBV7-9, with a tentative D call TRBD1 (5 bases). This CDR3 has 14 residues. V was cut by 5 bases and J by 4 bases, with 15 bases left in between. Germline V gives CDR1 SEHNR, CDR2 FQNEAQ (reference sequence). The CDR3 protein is CASSRSGYGYEQYF. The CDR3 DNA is TGTGCCAGCAGCCGATCAGGGTATGGATACGAGCAGTACTTC. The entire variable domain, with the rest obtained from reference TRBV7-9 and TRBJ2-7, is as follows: DTGVSQNPRHKITKRGQNVTFRCDPISEHNRLYWYRQTLGQGPEFLTYFQNEAQLEKSRLLSDRFSAERPKGSFSTLEIQRTEQGDSAMYLCASSRSGYGYEQYFGPGTRLTVT.

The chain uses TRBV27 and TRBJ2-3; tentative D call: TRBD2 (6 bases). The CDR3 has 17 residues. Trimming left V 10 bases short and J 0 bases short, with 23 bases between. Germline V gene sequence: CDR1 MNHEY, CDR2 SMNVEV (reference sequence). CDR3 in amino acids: CATFGGVTFTSTDTQYF. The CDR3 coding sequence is TGTGCCACCTTCGGGGGAGTGACGTTCACTAGCACAGATACGCAGTATTTT.

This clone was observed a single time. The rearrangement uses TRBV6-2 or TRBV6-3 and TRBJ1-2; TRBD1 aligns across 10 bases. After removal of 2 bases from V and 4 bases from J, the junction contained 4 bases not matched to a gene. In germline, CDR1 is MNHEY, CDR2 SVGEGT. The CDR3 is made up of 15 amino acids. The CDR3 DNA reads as TGTGCCAGCAGTTACGACAGGGGGCACGGCTATGGCTACACCTTC. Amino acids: CASSYDRGHGYGYTF.

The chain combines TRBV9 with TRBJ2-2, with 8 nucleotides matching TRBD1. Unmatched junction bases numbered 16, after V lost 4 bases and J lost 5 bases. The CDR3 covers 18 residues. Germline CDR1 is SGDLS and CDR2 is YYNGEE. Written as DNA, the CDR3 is TGTGCCAGCAGCCTGGCGACAGGGGCGGCTCCGTGGACCGGGGAGCTGTTTTTT. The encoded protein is CASSLATGAAPWTGELFF.

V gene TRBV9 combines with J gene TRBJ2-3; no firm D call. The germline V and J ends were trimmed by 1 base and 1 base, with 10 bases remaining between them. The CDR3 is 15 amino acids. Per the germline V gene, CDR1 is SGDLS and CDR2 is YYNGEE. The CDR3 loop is CASSVSGTGTDTQYF. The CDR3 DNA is TGTGCCAGCAGCGTATCTGGTACAGGCACAGATACGCAGTATTTT.